This TCR beta chain was identified in a study of response to subunit inactivated influenza vaccine. Overall study results and limits: With each seasonal influenza vaccination, the authors suggested, few new T cells are recruited.

As for this clonotype: Its antigen is still unknown.

V was clipped by 7 bases and J by 0 bases, with 10 bases between them. This CDR3 region has 13 residues. TCRdb itself ran the RT-PCR reads through MiXCR, one entry per CDR3 protein. Among some 500,000 distinct CDR3 sequences listed, more than 15% were seen once. The sequence came from a man aged 50-75 years who received an inactivated influenza vaccine. Material: CD4+ T cells sorted from PBMCs, obtained about 23 months after vaccination. This sequence joins TRBV12-3 or TRBV12-4 and TRBJ2-7; D gene uncertain. CDR3 nucleotide sequence: TGTGCCAGCACTTCTGCCCACTCCTACGAGCAGTACTTC. Translated, it gives CASTSAHSYEQYF.